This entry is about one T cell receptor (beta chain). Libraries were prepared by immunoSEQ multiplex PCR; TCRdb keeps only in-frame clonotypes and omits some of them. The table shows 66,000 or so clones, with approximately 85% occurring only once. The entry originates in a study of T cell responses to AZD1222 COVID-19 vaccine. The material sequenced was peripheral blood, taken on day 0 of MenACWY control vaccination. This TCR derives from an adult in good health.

The CDR3 DNA follows: TGTGCCAGCAGTTACACGGGCCGCACAGATACGCAGTATTTT. This codes for CASSYTGRTDTQYF. The chain couples TRBV6-6 to TRBJ2-3; D unresolved. The CDR3 is 14 residues long. The V gene lost 2 bases and the J gene lost 1 base, with 7 bases spanning the gap. Germline V gives CDR1 MNHNY, CDR2 SVGAGI (reference sequence).